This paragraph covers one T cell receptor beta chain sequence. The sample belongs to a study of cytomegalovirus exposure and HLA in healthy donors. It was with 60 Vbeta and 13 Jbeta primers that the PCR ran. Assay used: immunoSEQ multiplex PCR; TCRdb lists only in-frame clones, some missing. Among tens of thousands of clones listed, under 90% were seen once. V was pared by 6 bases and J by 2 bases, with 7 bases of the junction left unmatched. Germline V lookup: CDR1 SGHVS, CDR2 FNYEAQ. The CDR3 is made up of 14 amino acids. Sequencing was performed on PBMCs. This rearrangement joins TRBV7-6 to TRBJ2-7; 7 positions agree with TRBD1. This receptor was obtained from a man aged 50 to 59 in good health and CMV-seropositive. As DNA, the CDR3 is TGTGCCAGCAGTTCAGGGGGACCCACCTACGAGCAGTACTTC. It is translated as CASSSGGPTYEQYF.